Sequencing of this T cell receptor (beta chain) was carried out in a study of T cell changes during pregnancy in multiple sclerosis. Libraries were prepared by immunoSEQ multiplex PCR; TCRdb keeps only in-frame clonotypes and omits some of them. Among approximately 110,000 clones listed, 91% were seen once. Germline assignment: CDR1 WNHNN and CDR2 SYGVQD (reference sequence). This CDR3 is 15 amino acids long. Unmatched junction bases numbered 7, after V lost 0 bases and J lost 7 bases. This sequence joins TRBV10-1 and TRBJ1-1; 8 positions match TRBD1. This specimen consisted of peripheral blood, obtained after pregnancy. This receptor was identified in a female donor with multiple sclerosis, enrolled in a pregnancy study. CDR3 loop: CASSESGRGLGEAFF. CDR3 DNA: TGCGCCAGCAGTGAGTCGGGCAGGGGGCTTGGTGAAGCTTTCTTT.